The rows below give T cell receptor beta chains drawn from one sample of a study of blood T cell repertoires in COVID-19. The data were produced by immunoSEQ multiplex PCR, yet TCRdb's version contains in-frame clones alone and is incomplete. The sample holds about 57,000 clones, around 80% seen once. The sequenced sample was peripheral blood. These receptors were collected from a woman in her sixties with acute or convalescent COVID-19. Both conserved end residues are part of each CDR3. D genes are given only for firm matches. Size values are once, few and many counts, or a class for expanded clones, and some rows have none.

j_call,clone_size,d_call,v_call,cdr3_aa,cdr3_nt
TRBJ2-7,-,TRBD1,TRBV6-6,CASSPGTGSLLSYEQYF,TGTGCCAGCAGTCCCGGGACAGGGTCCCTTCTCTCCTACGAGCAGTACTTC
TRBJ2-1,-,-,TRBV19,CASSTFPRDEQFF,TGTGCCAGTAGTACGTTCCCCCGGGATGAGCAGTTCTTC
TRBJ1-2,-,TRBD1,TRBV2,CASNGDRGDYGYTF,TGTGCCAGCAATGGTGACAGGGGCGACTATGGCTACACCTTC
TRBJ1-2,few,-,TRBV5-4,CASSLEEGSWRRGYTF,TGTGCCAGCAGCTTGGAGGAGGGTTCGTGGCGTCGTGGCTACACCTTC
TRBJ1-4,-,-,TRBV18,CASSRTANEKLFF,TGTGCCAGCTCACGGACAGCTAATGAAAAACTGTTTTTT
TRBJ2-3,-,-,TRBV29-1,CSVALTDTQYF,TGCAGCGTTGCACTAACAGATACGCAGTATTTT
TRBJ2-7,-,TRBD2,TRBV27,CASSQHQTSGVDEQYF,TGTGCCAGCAGTCAACACCAGACTAGCGGGGTAGACGAGCAGTACTTC
TRBJ2-3,few,TRBD2,TRBV4-2,CASSQGRAGGQRDTQYF,TGTGCCAGCAGCCAAGGTCGGGCGGGGGGGCAAAGAGATACGCAGTATTTT
TRBJ2-6,-,-,TRBV7-9,CASSRTPSGANVLTF,TGTGCCAGCAGCCGTACACCCTCTGGGGCCAACGTCCTGACTTTC
TRBJ1-5,-,TRBD1,TRBV5-6,CASSFTGGGEPQHF,TGTGCCAGCAGCTTTACAGGGGGCGGTGAGCCCCAGCATTTT
TRBJ1-5,few,-,TRBV24-1,CATSDSVGGDLGQPQHF,TGTGCCACCAGTGATTCCGTCGGGGGGGATCTTGGTCAGCCCCAGCATTTT
TRBJ1-5,-,-,TRBV19,CASSINLSWEQPQHF,TGTGCCAGTAGTATAAATTTATCGTGGGAGCAGCCCCAGCATTTT
TRBJ2-7,-,TRBD1,TRBV25-1,CASSSSDRDEQYF,TGTGCCAGCAGTAGCTCGGACAGGGACGAGCAGTACTTC
TRBJ1-2,-,-,TRBV14,CASSQARGRGAYGYTF,TGTGCCAGCAGCCAAGCCCGCGGGCGCGGTGCCTATGGCTACACCTTC
TRBJ1-4,-,TRBD1,TRBV30,CAWGGQGQKLFF,TGTGCCTGGGGTGGACAGGGGCAAAAACTGTTTTTT
TRBJ1-5,few,-,TRBV6-6,CASFGHFNQPQHF,TGTGCCAGTTTTGGCCATTTCAATCAGCCCCAGCATTTT
TRBJ1-2,few,TRBD1,TRBV5-4,CASSLGLTGDYGYTF,TGTGCCAGCAGCTTAGGTCTGACAGGGGACTATGGCTACACCTTC
TRBJ1-2,-,TRBD1,TRBV9,CASSARDRGQRGYTF,TGTGCCAGCAGCGCCCGGGACAGGGGGCAACGAGGCTACACCTTC